Listed here is a single T cell receptor (beta chain). The CDR3 has 18 amino acids. Trimming took 0 bases from V and 8 from J; bases not matched to a gene: 16. Germline CDR1 is LGHNT and CDR2 is FRNRAP. This sample was included in a study of ipilimumab plus nivolumab after autologous stem cell transplantation. Study-level background: Myeloma cases were transplant-naive high-risk or relapsed within 3 years post first autologous transplant.

TCRdb keeps only in-frame clones here, not all; method: immunoSEQ multiplex PCR. The table shows roughly 43,000 clones, with about 88% occurring only once. The input for sequencing was PBMCs, taken in a trial of ipilimumab plus nivolumab as post-transplant consolidation. The chain combines TRBV12-5 with TRBJ2-1; 7 bases align to TRBD2. The clonotype originates from a male donor with multiple myeloma. The CDR3 loop reads CASGLVWVRSGSRHEQFF. As DNA, the CDR3 is TGTGCTAGTGGTTTGGTATGGGTTCGTAGCGGGTCAAGGCATGAGCAGTTCTTC.